This TCR beta chain was obtained from a study of OX40 agonist ivuxolimab in advanced cancers. For the study at large: Participants averaged 60 years of age (range 23 to 79) and were less than 85% male. Overall study results and limits: Circulating CD4+ and CD8+ T cells showed clonal expansion by week 6 at 0.1 to 3.0 mg/kg.

Sampling of blood occurred at baseline, cycle 4 day 1, and cycle 7 day 1. Repertoires were generated with immunoSEQ multiplex PCR, while TCRdb's copy carries only in-frame clones and drops some. This table holds roughly 66,000 clones, about 81% found once. In this sample, this clone turned up a few times. Its target is not known. The specimen comprised CD4+ or CD8+ T cells sorted from blood, sampled in a trial of the OX40 agonist ivuxolimab. This clonotype was obtained from an adult with an advanced solid tumor such as melanoma, head and neck, liver or kidney cancer.

This CDR3 reads CASSSVLGFFNTEAFF. CDR3 nucleotides: TGTGCCAGCAGCTCTGTTTTGGGGTTTTTTAACACTGAAGCTTTCTTT. The chain employs TRBV7-9 and TRBJ1-1; D not resolved. V lost 4 bases and J 2 bases, leaving 17 bases between the germline ends. The CDR3 sequence is 16 residues long. From germline, CDR1 is SEHNR and CDR2 FQNEAQ (reference sequence). Full variable domain (rest looked up from reference TRBV7-9 and TRBJ1-1): DTGVSQNPRHKITKRGQNVTFRCDPISEHNRLYWYRQTLGQGPEFLTYFQNEAQLEKSRLLSDRFSAERPKGSFSTLEIQRTEQGDSAMYLCASSSVLGFFNTEAFFGQGTRLTVV.